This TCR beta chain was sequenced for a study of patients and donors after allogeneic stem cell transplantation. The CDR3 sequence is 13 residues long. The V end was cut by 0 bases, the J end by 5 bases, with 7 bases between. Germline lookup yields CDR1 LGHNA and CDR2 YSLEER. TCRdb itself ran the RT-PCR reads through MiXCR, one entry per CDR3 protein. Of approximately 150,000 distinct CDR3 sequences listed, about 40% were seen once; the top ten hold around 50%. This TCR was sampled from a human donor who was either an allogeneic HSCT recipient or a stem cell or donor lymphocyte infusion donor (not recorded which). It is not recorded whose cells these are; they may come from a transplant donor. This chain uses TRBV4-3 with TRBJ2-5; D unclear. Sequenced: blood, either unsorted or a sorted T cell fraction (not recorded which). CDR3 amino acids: CASSQDQDETQYF. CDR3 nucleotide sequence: TGCGCCAGCAGCCAAGATCAAGATGAGACCCAGTACTTC.